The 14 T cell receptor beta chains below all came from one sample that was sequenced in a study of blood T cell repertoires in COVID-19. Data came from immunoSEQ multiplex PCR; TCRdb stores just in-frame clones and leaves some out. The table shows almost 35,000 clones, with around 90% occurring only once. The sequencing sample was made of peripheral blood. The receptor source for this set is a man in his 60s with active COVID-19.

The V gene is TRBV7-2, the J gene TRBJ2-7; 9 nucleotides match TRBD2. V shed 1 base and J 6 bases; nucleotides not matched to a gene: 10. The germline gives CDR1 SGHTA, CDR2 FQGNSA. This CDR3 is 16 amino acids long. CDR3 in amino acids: CASSLELAGMGSEQYF. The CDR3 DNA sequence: TGTGCCAGCAGCTTAGAACTAGCGGGCATGGGTAGCGAGCAGTACTTC.

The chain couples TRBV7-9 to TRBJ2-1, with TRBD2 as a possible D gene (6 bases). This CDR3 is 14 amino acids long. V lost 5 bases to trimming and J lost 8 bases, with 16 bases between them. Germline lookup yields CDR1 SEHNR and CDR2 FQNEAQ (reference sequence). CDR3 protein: CASSLPGGMDEQFF. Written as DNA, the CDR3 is TGTGCCAGCAGCCTTCCTGGGGGGATGGATGAGCAGTTCTTC.

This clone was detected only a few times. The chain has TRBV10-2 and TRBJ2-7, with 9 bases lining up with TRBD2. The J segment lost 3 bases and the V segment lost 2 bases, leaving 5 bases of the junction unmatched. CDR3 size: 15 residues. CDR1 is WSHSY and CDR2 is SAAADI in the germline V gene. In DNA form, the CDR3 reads TGCGCCAGCAGTGAGGGGCTAGCGGGAAGCTACGAGCAGTACTTC. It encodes CASSEGLAGSYEQYF.

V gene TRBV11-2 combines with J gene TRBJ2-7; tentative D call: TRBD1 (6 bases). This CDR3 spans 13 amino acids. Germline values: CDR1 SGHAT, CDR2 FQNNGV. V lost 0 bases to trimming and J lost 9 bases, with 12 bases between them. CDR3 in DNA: TGTGCCAGCAGCTTAGAAACAGGGTCGGGGCAGTACTTC. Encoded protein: CASSLETGSGQYF.

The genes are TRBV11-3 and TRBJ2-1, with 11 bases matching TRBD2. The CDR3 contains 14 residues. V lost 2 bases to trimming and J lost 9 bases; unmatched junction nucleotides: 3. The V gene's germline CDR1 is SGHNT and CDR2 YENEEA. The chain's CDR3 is CASSLLAGGGEQFF. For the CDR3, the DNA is TGTGCCAGCAGCTTACTAGCGGGAGGTGGTGAGCAGTTCTTC.

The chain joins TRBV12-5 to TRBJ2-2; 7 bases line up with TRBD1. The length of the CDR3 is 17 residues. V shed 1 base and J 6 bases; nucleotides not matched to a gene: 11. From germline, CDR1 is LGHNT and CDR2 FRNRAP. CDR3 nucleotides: TGTGCTAGTGGTTTGGACCTGACAGGGTGGGTACCCGGGGAGCTGTTTTTT. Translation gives CASGLDLTGWVPGELFF.

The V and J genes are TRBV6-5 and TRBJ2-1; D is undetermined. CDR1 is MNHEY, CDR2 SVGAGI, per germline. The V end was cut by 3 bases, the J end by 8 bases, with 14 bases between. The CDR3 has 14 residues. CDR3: CASSYLRGFDEQFF. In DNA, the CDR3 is TGTGCCAGCAGTTATCTCCGAGGATTCGATGAGCAGTTCTTC.

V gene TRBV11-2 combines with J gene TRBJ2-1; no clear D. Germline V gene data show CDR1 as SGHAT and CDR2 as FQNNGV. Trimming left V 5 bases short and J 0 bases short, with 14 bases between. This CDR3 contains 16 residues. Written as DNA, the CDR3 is TGTGCCAGCAGCCGAAGTCCGGTGAGCTCCTACAATGAGCAGTTCTTC. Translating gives CASSRSPVSSYNEQFF. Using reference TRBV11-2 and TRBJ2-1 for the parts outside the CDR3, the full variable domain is EAGVAQSPRYKIIEKRQSVAFWCNPISGHATLYWYQQILGQGPKLLIQFQNNGVVDDSQLPKDRFSAERLKGVDSTLKIQPAKLEDSAVYLCASSRSPVSSYNEQFFGPGTRLTVL.

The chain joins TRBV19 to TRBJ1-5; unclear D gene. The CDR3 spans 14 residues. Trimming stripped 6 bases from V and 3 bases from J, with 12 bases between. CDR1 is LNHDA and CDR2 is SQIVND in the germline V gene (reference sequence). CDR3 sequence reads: CASSFGGYNQPQHF. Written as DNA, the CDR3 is TGTGCCAGTAGCTTCGGCGGGTACAATCAGCCCCAGCATTTT.

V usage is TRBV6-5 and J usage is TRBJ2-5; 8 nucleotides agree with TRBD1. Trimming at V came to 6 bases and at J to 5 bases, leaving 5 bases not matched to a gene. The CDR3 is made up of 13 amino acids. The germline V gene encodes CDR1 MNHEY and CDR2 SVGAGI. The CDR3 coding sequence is TGTGCCAGCAGGACAGGGGTAGGGGAGACCCAGTACTTC. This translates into CASRTGVGETQYF.

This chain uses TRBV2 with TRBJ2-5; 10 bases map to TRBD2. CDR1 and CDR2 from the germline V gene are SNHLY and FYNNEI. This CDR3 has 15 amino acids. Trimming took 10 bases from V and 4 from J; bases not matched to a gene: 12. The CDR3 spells CANRKEREGGETQYF. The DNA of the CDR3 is TGTGCCAACCGAAAGGAGCGGGAGGGCGGAGAGACCCAGTACTTC.

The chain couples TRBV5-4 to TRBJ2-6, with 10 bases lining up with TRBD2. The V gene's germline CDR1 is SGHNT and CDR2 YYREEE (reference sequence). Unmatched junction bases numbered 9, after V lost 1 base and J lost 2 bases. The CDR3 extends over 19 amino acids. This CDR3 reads CASSLLRLAGAPGANVLTF. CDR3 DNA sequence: TGTGCCAGCAGCTTGCTACGGCTAGCGGGAGCTCCTGGGGCCAACGTCCTGACTTTC.

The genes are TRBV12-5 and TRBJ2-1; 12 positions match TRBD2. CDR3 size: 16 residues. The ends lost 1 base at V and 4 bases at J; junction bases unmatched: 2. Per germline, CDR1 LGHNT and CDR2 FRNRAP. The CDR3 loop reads CASGLGTSGAYNEQFF. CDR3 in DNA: TGTGCTAGTGGTTTGGGGACTAGCGGGGCGTACAATGAGCAGTTCTTC.

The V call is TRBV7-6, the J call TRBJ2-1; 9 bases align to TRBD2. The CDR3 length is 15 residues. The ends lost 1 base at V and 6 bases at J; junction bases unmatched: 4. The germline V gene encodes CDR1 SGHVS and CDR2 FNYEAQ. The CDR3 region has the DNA TGTGCCAGCAGCTTAGGCGCTAGCGGGATCAATGAGCAGTTCTTC. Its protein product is CASSLGASGINEQFF.